The present T cell receptor (beta chain) was sequenced within a study of graft-versus-host responses after intestinal transplantation. Produced via immunoSEQ multiplex PCR; TCRdb's table is partial and in-frame only. This sample has some 40,000 clones, with roughly 93% found just once. The germline V gene encodes CDR1 SGHNT and CDR2 YYREEE (reference sequence). The length of the CDR3 is 15 residues. The junction had 6 bases not matched to a gene; V was cut back by 1 base and J by 3 bases. The clonotype was recovered from a human patient who received an intestinal transplant, so some T cells may come from the graft donor. Material: PBMCs, obtained around 720 days after intestinal transplantation. V is TRBV5-4 and J is TRBJ2-7; the match to TRBD1 covers 8 bases. In nucleotides, the CDR3 is TGTGCCAGCAGCTTGTTGCGACAGGGGCTCTACGAGCAGTACTTC. As protein: CASSLLRQGLYEQYF. The whole variable domain, remainder taken from reference TRBV5-4 and TRBJ2-7, is ETGVTQSPTHLIKTRGQQVTLRCSSQSGHNTVSWYQQALGQGPQFIFQYYREEENGRGNFPPRFSGLQFPNYSSELNVNALELDDSALYLCASSLLRQGLYEQYFGPGTRLTVT.